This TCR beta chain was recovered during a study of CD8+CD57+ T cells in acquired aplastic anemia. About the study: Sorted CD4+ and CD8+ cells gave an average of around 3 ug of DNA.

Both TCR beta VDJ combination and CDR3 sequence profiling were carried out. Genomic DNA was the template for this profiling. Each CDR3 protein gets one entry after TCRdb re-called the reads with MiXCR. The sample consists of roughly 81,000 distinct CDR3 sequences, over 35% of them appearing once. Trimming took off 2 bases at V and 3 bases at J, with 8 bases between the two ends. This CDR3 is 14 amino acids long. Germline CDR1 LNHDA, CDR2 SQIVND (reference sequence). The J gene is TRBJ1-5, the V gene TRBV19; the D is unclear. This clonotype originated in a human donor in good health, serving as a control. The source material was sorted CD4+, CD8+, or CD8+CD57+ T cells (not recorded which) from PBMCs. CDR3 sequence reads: CASSITSHNQPQHF. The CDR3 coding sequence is TGTGCCAGTAGTATAACCAGCCACAATCAGCCCCAGCATTTT.